The text below deals with one T cell receptor beta chain. The target antigen is unknown. Trimming removed 3 bases at V and 0 bases at J, with 8 bases between. There are 15 residues in the CDR3. Germline CDR1 LNHNV, CDR2 YYDKDF (reference sequence). This record belongs to a study of CD8 T cells in Susac syndrome. Study-wide points: An acknowledgment was made by the study that its TCR sequencing and HLA analysis involved relatively few individuals.

TCR beta from blood CD8+ and CD4+ T cells was sequenced. Negative isolation yielded CD4+ and CD8+ T cells, and FACS enriched TEMRA cells. Roughly 0.45 to 1 ug RNA was reverse transcribed with random hexamers. Amplification of TCR beta CDR3 across 54 Vbeta and 13 Jbeta was performed with immunoSEQ multiplex PCR. TCRdb processed the immunoSEQ multiplex PCR reads anew with MiXCR; each CDR3 protein has one entry. The sample includes about 250,000 distinct CDR3 sequences, about 94% of them seen just once. The sample was CD4+ T cells from PBMCs. V and J are TRBV15 and TRBJ2-2; no definite D call. This clonotype was obtained from a human donor with multiple sclerosis. The CDR3 protein is CATSRGGSNTGELFF. As DNA, the CDR3 is TGTGCCACCAGCAGGGGTGGGTCGAACACCGGGGAGCTGTTTTTT.